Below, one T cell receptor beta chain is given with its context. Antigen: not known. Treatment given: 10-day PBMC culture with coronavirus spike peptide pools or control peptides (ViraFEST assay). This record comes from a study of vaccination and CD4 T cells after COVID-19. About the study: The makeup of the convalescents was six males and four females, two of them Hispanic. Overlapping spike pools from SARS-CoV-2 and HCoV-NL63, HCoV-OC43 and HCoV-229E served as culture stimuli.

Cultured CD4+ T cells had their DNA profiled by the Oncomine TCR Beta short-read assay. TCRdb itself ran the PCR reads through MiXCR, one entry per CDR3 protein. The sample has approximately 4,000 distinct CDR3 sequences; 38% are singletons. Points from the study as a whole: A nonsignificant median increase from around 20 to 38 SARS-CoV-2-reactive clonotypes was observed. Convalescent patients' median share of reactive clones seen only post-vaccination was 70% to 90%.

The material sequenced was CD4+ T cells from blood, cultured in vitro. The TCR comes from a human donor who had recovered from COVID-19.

The CDR3 bases are TGCAGCGTTGGAGGGGTTCTCGAAAGCGGGAGCTCGCACACCGGGGAGCTGTTTTTT. Translated, it gives CSVGGVLESGSSHTGELFF. The rearrangement uses TRBV29-1 and TRBJ2-2; 8 bases match TRBD2. CDR3 size: 19 residues. Germline CDR1 reads SQVTM; CDR2 reads ANQGSEA. With V trimmed by 4 bases and J by 3 bases, 19 bases remained unmatched.